A single T cell receptor beta chain is shown here with its context. The CDR3 consists of 16 residues. Germline loops: CDR1 LGHDT, CDR2 YNNKEL (reference sequence). Trimming removed 6 bases from V and 4 bases from J; junction bases left unmatched: 8. This record comes from a study of blood T cell repertoires in COVID-19. Assay: immunoSEQ multiplex PCR; the TCRdb copy retains only in-frame clones and omits some. The sample contains about 220,000 clones, almost 85% of which appear only once. Specimen: peripheral blood. This sequence originates from a woman aged 70-85 years with COVID-19, enrolled during active disease. The chain employs TRBV3-1 (or the pseudogene TRBV3-2) and TRBJ2-1; TRBD2 agrees at 11 bases. The DNA for the CDR3 is TGTGCCAGCAGACGAAATAGCGGGGGGGATTACAATGAGCAGTTCTTC. Translated, it gives CASRRNSGGDYNEQFF.